The next 10 T cell receptor beta chains were all read from a single sample in a study of T cells in Graves' hyperthyroidism and ophthalmopathy. Amplified regions were TCR beta CDR3 sequences from RNA transcripts. The HTBI primer set served for first-round RT-PCR of the TCR CDR3. TCRdb ran MiXCR on the multiplex PCR reads and lists one entry per CDR3 protein. The repertoire holds 600,000 to 700,000 distinct CDR3 sequences, with roughly 46% as singletons. What was sequenced was peripheral blood or thyroid tissue (not recorded which). The receptor source for this set is an adult man with Graves' disease, either hyperthyroidism or ophthalmopathy (not recorded which).

The gene calls are TRBV7-9 and TRBJ1-2; D not resolved. Trimming pared 8 bases from V and 8 bases from J, leaving 9 bases between. The CDR3 has 10 residues. Germline loops: CDR1 SEHNR, CDR2 FQNEAQ (reference sequence). The CDR3 reads CASLSRGYTF. In DNA form, the CDR3 reads TGTGCCAGCTTGTCCCGAGGCTACACCTTC. Together with reference TRBV7-9 and TRBJ1-2, the CDR3 gives the full variable domain: DTGVSQNPRHKITKRGQNVTFRCDPISEHNRLYWYRQTLGQGPEFLTYFQNEAQLEKSRLLSDRFSAERPKGSFSTLEIQRTEQGDSAMYLCASLSRGYTFGSGTRLTVV.

This clonotype was counted at least ten times. This chain connects TRBV20-1 to TRBJ1-2; D is uncertain. The ends were cut back, 6 bases at V and 5 bases at J, with 7 bases in the middle. Germline V gene sequence: CDR1 DFQATT, CDR2 SNEGSKA (reference sequence). This CDR3 region has 10 residues. This chain's CDR3 is CSAPGYGYTF. The CDR3 DNA reads TGCAGTGCCCCAGGATATGGCTACACCTTC.

The chain joins TRBV7-9 to TRBJ1-2; D not certain. The V end lost 3 bases, the J end lost 2 bases, and 10 bases lay between the germline ends. Germline values: CDR1 SEHNR, CDR2 FQNEAQ (reference sequence). The CDR3 sequence is 14 residues long. The CDR3 spells CASSFLSANYGYTF. The CDR3 DNA reads as TGTGCCAGCAGCTTTTTATCCGCGAACTATGGCTACACCTTC. Full variable domain (missing parts from reference TRBV7-9 and TRBJ1-2): DTGVSQNPRHKITKRGQNVTFRCDPISEHNRLYWYRQTLGQGPEFLTYFQNEAQLEKSRLLSDRFSAERPKGSFSTLEIQRTEQGDSAMYLCASSFLSANYGYTFGSGTRLTVV.

The chain carries TRBV11-2 and TRBJ2-5, with a weak D call TRBD2 (6 bases). Trimming left V 5 bases short and J 7 bases short, with 14 bases between. Germline CDR1 and CDR2: SGHAT and FQNNGV. The length of the CDR3 is 13 residues. The CDR3: CASSPRTIGTQYF. The CDR3 DNA is TGTGCCAGCAGCCCGCGGACTATTGGGACCCAGTACTTC.

This chain uses TRBV19 with TRBJ1-1; possible D gene TRBD1, 5 bases. The V end lost 4 bases, the J end lost 1 base, and 10 bases lay between the germline ends. Germline V gives CDR1 LNHDA, CDR2 SQIVND (reference sequence). The CDR3 length is 14 residues. The CDR3 DNA reads TGTGCCAGTAGTACGGGGCCGTCGAACACTGAAGCTTTCTTT. This codes for CASSTGPSNTEAFF.

This rearrangement joins TRBV25-1 to TRBJ1-5; D unclear. The CDR3 runs 17 residues. Germline V lookup: CDR1 MGHDK, CDR2 SYGVNS. Trimming pared 3 bases from V and 0 bases from J, leaving 15 bases between. The CDR3 protein is CASSDYLPINSNQPQHF. The CDR3 DNA follows: TGTGCCAGCAGTGACTATTTACCCATAAATAGCAATCAGCCCCAGCATTTT.

A few counts support this clonotype. The CDR3 protein is CASSYGRGNNSPLHF. As DNA, the CDR3 is TGTGCCAGCAGTTACGGCAGGGGCAATAATTCACCCCTCCACTTT. The chain is built from TRBV6-5 and TRBJ1-6; a possible D gene is TRBD1 (6 bases). CDR1 and CDR2 from the germline V gene are MNHEY and SVGAGI. The CDR3 runs 15 residues. The ends were cut back, 2 bases at V and 5 bases at J, with 10 bases in the middle.

The V call is TRBV6-5, the J call TRBJ2-7; TRBD1 is a possible D gene (5 bases). V was clipped by 6 bases and J by 2 bases, with 14 bases between them. The CDR3 length is 14 residues. CDR1 is MNHEY, CDR2 SVGAGI, per germline. DNA of the CDR3: TGTGCCAGCAGGCCGGCAGGGCTCACCTACGAGCAGTACTTC. It translates to CASRPAGLTYEQYF.

The sample holds many counts of this clonotype. The genes are TRBV2 and TRBJ1-4; no clear D gene. The CDR3 sequence is 12 residues long. The germline V gene has CDR1 SNHLY and CDR2 FYNNEI. The V end lost 4 bases, the J end lost 4 bases, and 4 bases lay between the germline ends. The CDR3 DNA is TGTGCCAGCAGTGCTCGTAATGAAAAACTGTTTTTT. Translation: CASSARNEKLFF.

This clonotype has more than one count but fewer than ten. The chain joins TRBV11-2 to TRBJ1-5; 8 bases are a match to TRBD1. The CDR3 length is 14 residues. The J segment lost 9 bases and the V segment lost 5 bases, leaving 9 bases of the junction unmatched. Per the germline V gene, CDR1 is SGHAT and CDR2 is FQNNGV. The DNA for the CDR3 is TGTGCCAGCAGCCGGACAGGGACCGATGCGCCCCAGCATTTT. As protein: CASSRTGTDAPQHF.